This TCR beta chain is drawn from a study of shared clonotypes between healthy human individuals. Background on the study: Three plates were used per donor for CD4 naive, three for CD4 memory, two for CD8 naive and one for CD8 memory. Study-level results: Researchers sampled only blood; tissue repertoires likely differ.

CDR1 SGHRS and CDR2 YFSETQ come from the germline V gene. The CDR3 loop spans 17 amino acids. V dropped 2 bases and J dropped 6; count of bases not matched to a gene: 10. Repertoires were generated with immunoSEQ multiplex PCR, while TCRdb's copy carries only in-frame clones and drops some. The sample lists some 2 million clones, approximately 94% seen once, with about 1.1% in the top ten. In the case of this clone: Its antigen is not known.

Naive CD8 cells lacked CD45RO, underwent positive selection for CCR7 and left out terminally differentiated effector memory CD45RA+ cells. Donors, healthy HIV-negative adults, lacked recent acute infections or vaccinations. The chain links TRBV5-1 to TRBJ2-2; TRBD1 matches 10 bases. The sequenced material came from naive CD8+ T cells sorted from blood. The TCR originated in a man younger than 35 in good health. The CDR3 sequence: CASSFSSGTGVPGELFF. The CDR3 nucleotides read TGCGCCAGCAGCTTTAGTTCCGGGACAGGGGTCCCCGGGGAGCTGTTTTTT.